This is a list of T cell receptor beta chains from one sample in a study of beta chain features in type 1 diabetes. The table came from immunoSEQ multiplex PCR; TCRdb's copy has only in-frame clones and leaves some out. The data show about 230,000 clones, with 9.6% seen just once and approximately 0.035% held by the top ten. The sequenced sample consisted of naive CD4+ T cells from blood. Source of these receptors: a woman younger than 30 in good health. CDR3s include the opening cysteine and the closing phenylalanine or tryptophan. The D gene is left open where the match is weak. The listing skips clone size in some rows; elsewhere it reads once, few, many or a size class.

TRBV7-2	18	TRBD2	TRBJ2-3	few	TGTGCCAGCAGTTCATCGCGGGGGGCCCCCCTCCTCACAGATACGCAGTATTTT	CASSSSRGAPLLTDTQYF
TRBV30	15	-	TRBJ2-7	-	TGTGCCTGGAGCCCTGGAGAGCCTCCCCATTACGAGCAGTACTTC	CAWSPGEPPHYEQYF
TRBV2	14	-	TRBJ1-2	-	TGTGCCAGCAGTGAAAGAGGCAGGGCCGGAGGCTACACCTTC	CASSERGRAGGYTF
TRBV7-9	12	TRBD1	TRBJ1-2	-	TGTGCCAGCACCACAGGGGAGAGTGGCTACACCTTC	CASTTGESGYTF
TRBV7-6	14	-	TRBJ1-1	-	TGTGCCAGCAGCTTATCACCGAGGAACACTGAAGCTTTCTTT	CASSLSPRNTEAFF
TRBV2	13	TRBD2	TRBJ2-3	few	TGTGCCAGCAGTGGGGGGGAGGGAGATACGCAGTATTTT	CASSGGEGDTQYF
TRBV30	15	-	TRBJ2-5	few	TGTGCCTGGAGTGGCTCAAAGGGGCCTACGGAGACCCAGTACTTC	CAWSGSKGPTETQYF
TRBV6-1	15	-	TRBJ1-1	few	TGTGCCAGCAGTGAATACGGGGTCGGGAGGACTGAAGCTTTCTTT	CASSEYGVGRTEAFF
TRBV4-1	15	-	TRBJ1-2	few	TGCGCCAGCAGCCAACTCCAGGGGACGGGCTATGGCTACACCTTC	CASSQLQGTGYGYTF
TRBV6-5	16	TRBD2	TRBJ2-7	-	TGTGCCAGCAGTTCCCTCGGACTAGCGCCCACCTACGAGCAGTACTTC	CASSSLGLAPTYEQYF
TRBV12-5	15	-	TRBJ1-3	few	TGTGCTAGTGGGGGGTCAGGAGGTCATGGAAACACCATATATTTT	CASGGSGGHGNTIYF
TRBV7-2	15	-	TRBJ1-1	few	TGTGCCAGCAGCTTAAATCGTGGGGCGCAGGGTGAAGCTTTCTTT	CASSLNRGAQGEAFF
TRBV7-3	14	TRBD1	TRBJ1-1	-	TGTGCCAGCAGCAGAACCTCCGACAGGGCTGAAGCTTTCTTT	CASSRTSDRAEAFF
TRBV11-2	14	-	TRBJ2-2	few	TGTGCCAGCAGCTATCGCGGGAACACCGGGGAGCTGTTTTTT	CASSYRGNTGELFF
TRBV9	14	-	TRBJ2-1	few	TGTGCCAGCAGCGTAAGTCCACACAACAATGAGCAGTTCTTC	CASSVSPHNNEQFF
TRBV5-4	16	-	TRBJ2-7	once	TGTGCCAGCAGCCCTCCTAAGCGGGCATCCTCCTACGAGCAGTACTTC	CASSPPKRASSYEQYF